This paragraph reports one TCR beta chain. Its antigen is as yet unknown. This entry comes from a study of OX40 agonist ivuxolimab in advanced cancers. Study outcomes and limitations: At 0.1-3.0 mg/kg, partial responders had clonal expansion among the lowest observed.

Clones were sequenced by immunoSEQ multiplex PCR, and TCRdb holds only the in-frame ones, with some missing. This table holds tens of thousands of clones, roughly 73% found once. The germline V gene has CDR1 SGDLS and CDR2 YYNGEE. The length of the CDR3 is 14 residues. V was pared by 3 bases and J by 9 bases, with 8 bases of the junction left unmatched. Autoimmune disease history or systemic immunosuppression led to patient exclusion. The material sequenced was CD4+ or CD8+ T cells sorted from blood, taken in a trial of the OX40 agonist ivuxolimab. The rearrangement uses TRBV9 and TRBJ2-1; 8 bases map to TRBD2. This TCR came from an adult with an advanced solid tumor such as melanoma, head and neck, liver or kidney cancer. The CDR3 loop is CASSARGADSEQFF. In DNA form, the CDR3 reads TGTGCCAGCAGCGCGCGGGGGGCGGACAGTGAGCAGTTCTTC.